This is a list of T cell receptor beta chains from one sample in a study of a mutant IDH1 vaccine in newly diagnosed glioma. Antigens of these TCRs are unknown. Data came from immunoSEQ multiplex PCR; TCRdb stores just in-frame clones and leaves some out. The sample contains tens of thousands of clones, 80% of which appear only once. This material consisted of PBMCs, taken from a glioma patient whose treatment included an IDH1 peptide vaccine. The receptors stem from a man aged 35 to 55 with glioma. The CDR3 runs from the conserved cysteine through the conserved F or W. A D gene is named only where the DNA matches it firmly. Size is omitted from some rows. Given values are once, few, many or a class for expanded clones.

TRBV5-4,NA,TRBJ2-3,NA,15,CASSSGGLGTDTQYF,TGTGCCAGCAGCTCGGGCGGGCTAGGAACAGATACGCAGTATTTT
TRBV10-3,NA,TRBJ1-4,NA,13,CAVARGTNEKLFF,TGTGCCGTCGCGCGCGGGACTAATGAAAAACTGTTTTTT
TRBV14,TRBD1,TRBJ1-2,NA,16,CASSRTGALTGYGYTF,TGTGCCAGCAGTCGGACAGGGGCCCTGACCGGCTATGGCTACACCTTC
TRBV5-4,TRBD2,TRBJ2-5,NA,15,CASSLRLAGGETQYF,TGTGCCAGCAGCTTGAGGCTAGCGGGGGGAGAGACCCAGTACTTC
TRBV5-1,NA,TRBJ1-1,NA,13,CASSTGQSTEAFF,TGCGCCAGCAGCACCGGACAGAGCACTGAAGCTTTCTTT
TRBV10-1,NA,TRBJ1-2,once,14,CASSPGGSNYGYTF,TGCGCCAGCAGCCCCGGTGGATCTAACTATGGCTACACCTTC
TRBV6-1,TRBD1,TRBJ2-7,NA,15,CASTEPGQGYYEQYF,TGTGCCAGCACCGAACCGGGACAGGGGTATTACGAGCAGTACTTC
TRBV10-1,NA,TRBJ2-2,NA,15,CASSESGTNTGELFF,TGCGCCAGCAGTGAGTCGGGCACGAACACCGGGGAGCTGTTTTTT
TRBV25-1,NA,TRBJ2-1,NA,16,CASSGEDLQPNSEQFF,TGTGCCAGCAGCGGGGAGGATCTCCAACCCAACTCTGAGCAGTTCTTC
TRBV30,NA,TRBJ2-7,NA,16,CAWSGGAGKFASEQYF,TGTGCCTGGAGTGGAGGGGCAGGAAAGTTCGCGTCCGAGCAGTACTTC
TRBV5-1,NA,TRBJ2-7,NA,14,CASRSVVGSYEQYF,TGCGCCAGCCGTTCGGTCGTGGGGTCCTACGAGCAGTACTTC
TRBV5-4,NA,TRBJ1-5,NA,16,CASSLPLCSRNQPQHF,TGTGCCAGCAGCCTACCTCTATGTTCCCGCAATCAGCCCCAGCATTTT
TRBV7-2,TRBD2,TRBJ2-5,NA,18,CASSFGTSGGVRGETQYF,TGTGCCAGCAGCTTCGGGACTAGCGGGGGGGTACGAGGGGAGACCCAGTACTTC
TRBV7-2,NA,TRBJ1-2,few,17,CASSLSRARLTSYGYTF,TGTGCCAGCAGCTTATCGAGGGCAAGACTAACGAGCTATGGCTACACCTTC
TRBV5-5,TRBD1,TRBJ2-4,NA,15,CASSWGQIAKNIQYF,TGTGCCAGCAGCTGGGGACAGATAGCCAAAAACATTCAGTACTTC
TRBV2,NA,TRBJ1-3,NA,18,CASSEIYPGGRGGNTIYF,TGTGCCAGCAGTGAAATTTATCCCGGCGGACGAGGTGGAAACACCATATATTTT
TRBV6-1,NA,TRBJ1-3,NA,15,CASSEWGRPGNTIYF,TGTGCCAGCAGTGAATGGGGGAGGCCTGGAAACACCATATATTTT
TRBV7-9,NA,TRBJ2-5,once,12,CASSFQEETQYF,TGTGCCAGCAGCTTCCAGGAAGAGACCCAGTACTTC
TRBV18,TRBD2,TRBJ2-3,NA,18,CASSPRLAGTTSTDTQYF,TGTGCCAGCTCACCTAGGCTAGCGGGGACTACTAGCACAGATACGCAGTATTTT
TRBV28,NA,TRBJ2-7,few,13,CASSFGPLYEQYF,TGTGCCAGCAGTTTCGGACCGCTCTACGAGCAGTACTTC
TRBV18,NA,TRBJ1-2,NA,12,CASSPPVYGYTF,TGTGCCAGCTCACCACCAGTCTATGGCTACACCTTC
TRBV6-5,TRBD1,TRBJ1-6,once,15,CASSLGGLLNSPLHF,TGTGCCAGCAGTCTAGGGGGCCTCTTGAATTCACCCCTCCACTTT
TRBV4-1,TRBD2,TRBJ2-5,NA,16,CASSRNSGGDQETQYF,TGCGCCAGCAGCCGTAATAGCGGGGGCGACCAAGAGACCCAGTACTTC
TRBV30,NA,TRBJ1-5,NA,16,CAWSPDPEVGNQPQHF,TGTGCCTGGAGCCCTGACCCGGAGGTAGGCAATCAGCCCCAGCATTTT
TRBV29-1,TRBD1,TRBJ2-1,NA,15,CSVEDRGQVYNEQFF,TGCAGCGTTGAAGATCGTGGACAGGTCTACAATGAGCAGTTCTTC
TRBV6-1,TRBD1,TRBJ2-7,NA,14,CASSTRGIPYEQYF,TGTGCCAGCAGCACCAGGGGGATCCCCTACGAGCAGTACTTC
TRBV13,TRBD1,TRBJ1-1,NA,14,CASSLETGGGEAFF,TGTGCCAGCAGCTTAGAGACAGGGGGAGGAGAAGCTTTCTTT
TRBV12-5,TRBD1,TRBJ1-1,once,14,CASSRGQGATEAFF,TGTGCTAGTTCGAGGGGACAGGGGGCAACTGAAGCTTTCTTT
TRBV9,TRBD1,TRBJ2-6,once,19,CASSVGSGQGATGANVLTF,TGTGCCAGCAGCGTAGGTTCAGGACAGGGGGCGACCGGGGCCAACGTCCTGACTTTC
TRBV2,TRBD1,TRBJ2-4,NA,15,CASSQPQGARNIQYF,TGTGCCAGCAGTCAACCACAGGGGGCGCGTAACATTCAGTACTTC
TRBV5-4,TRBD1,TRBJ2-7,NA,13,CASSFDRVYEQYF,TGTGCCAGCAGCTTCGACAGGGTGTACGAGCAGTACTTC
TRBV19,NA,TRBJ1-4,once,16,CASSTPGEALNEKLFF,TGTGCCAGTAGTACACCCGGGGAAGCACTGAATGAAAAACTGTTTTTT
TRBV7-6,TRBD2,TRBJ2-3,few,15,CASSPSSGSTDTQYF,TGTGCCAGCAGCCCATCTAGCGGTAGCACAGATACGCAGTATTTT
TRBV19,TRBD1,TRBJ1-5,NA,15,CASSGTGNNNQPQHF,TGTGCCAGTAGTGGGACAGGGAACAACAATCAGCCCCAGCATTTT
TRBV7-9,NA,TRBJ1-2,few,11,CASSSIYGYTF,TGTGCCAGCAGCTCAATCTACGGCTACACCTTC
TRBV5-4,NA,TRBJ2-5,NA,13,CASSLVGGETQYF,TGTGCCAGCAGCTTGGTTGGGGGGGAGACCCAGTACTTC
TRBV7-8,TRBD1,TRBJ1-3,once,17,CASSLSGTGKSGNTIYF,TGTGCCAGCAGCTTAAGCGGGACAGGAAAATCTGGAAACACCATATATTTT
TRBV7-9,NA,TRBJ1-2,once,16,CASSLFPGRGVGGYTF,TGTGCCAGCAGCTTATTCCCCGGTAGAGGGGTTGGTGGCTACACCTTC
TRBV9,NA,TRBJ1-2,NA,15,CASSVGGPVLGGYTF,TGTGCCAGCAGCGTAGGAGGCCCCGTCCTGGGAGGCTACACCTTC